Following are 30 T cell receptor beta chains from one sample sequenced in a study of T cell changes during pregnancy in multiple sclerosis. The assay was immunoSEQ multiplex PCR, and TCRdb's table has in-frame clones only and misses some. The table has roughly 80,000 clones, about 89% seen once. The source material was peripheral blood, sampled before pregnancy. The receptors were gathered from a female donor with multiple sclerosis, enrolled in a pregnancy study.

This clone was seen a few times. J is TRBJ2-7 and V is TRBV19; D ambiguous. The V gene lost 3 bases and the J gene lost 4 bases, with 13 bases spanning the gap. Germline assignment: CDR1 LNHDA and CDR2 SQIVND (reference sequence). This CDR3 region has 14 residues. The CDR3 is CASSMAGARYEQYF. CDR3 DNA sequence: TGTGCCAGTAGTATGGCCGGAGCCCGATACGAGCAGTACTTC. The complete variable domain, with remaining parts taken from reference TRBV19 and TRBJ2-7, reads DGGITQSPKYLFRKEGQNVTLSCEQNLNHDAMYWYRQDPGQGLRLIYYSQIVNDFQKGDIAEGYSVSREKKESFPLTVTSAQKNPTAFYLCASSMAGARYEQYFGPGTRLTVT.

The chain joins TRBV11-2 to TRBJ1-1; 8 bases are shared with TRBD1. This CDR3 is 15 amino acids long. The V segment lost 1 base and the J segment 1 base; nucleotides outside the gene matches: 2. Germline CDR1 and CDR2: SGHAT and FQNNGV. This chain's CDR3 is CASSLGQGSNTEAFF. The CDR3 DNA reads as TGTGCCAGCAGCTTAGGACAGGGGTCGAACACTGAAGCTTTCTTT.

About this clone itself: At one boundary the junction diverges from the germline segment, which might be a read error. This CDR3 reads CATSRAGELFF. CDR3 coding DNA: TGTGCCACCAGCCGGGCCGGGGAGCTGTTTTTT. The chain links TRBV5-5 to TRBJ2-2; no clear D. The CDR3 has 11 residues. Germline V gene lookup returns CDR1 SGHKS and CDR2 YYEKEE (reference sequence).

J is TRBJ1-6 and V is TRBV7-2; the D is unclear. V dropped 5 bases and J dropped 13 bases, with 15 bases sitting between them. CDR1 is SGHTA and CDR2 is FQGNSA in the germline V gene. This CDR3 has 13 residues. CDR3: CASSPVGSGPLHF. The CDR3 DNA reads TGTGCCAGCAGCCCCGTGGGTTCGGGTCCCCTCCACTTT.

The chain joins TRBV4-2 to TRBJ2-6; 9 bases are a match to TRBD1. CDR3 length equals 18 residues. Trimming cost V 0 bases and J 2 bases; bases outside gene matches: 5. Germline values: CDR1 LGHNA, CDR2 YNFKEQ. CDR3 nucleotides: TGTGCCAGCAGCCAAGAGGACAGGGGATACACTGGGGCCAACGTCCTGACTTTC. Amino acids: CASSQEDRGYTGANVLTF.

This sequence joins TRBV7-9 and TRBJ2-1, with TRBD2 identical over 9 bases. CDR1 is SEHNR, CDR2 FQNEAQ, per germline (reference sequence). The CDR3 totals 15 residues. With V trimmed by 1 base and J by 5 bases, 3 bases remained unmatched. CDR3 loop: CASSLVSGGHNEQFF. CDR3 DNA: TGTGCCAGCAGCTTAGTTAGCGGGGGTCACAATGAGCAGTTCTTC.

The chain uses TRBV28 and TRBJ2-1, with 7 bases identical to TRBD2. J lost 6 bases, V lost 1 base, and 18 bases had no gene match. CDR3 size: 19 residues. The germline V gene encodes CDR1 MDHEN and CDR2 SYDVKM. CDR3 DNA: TGTGCCAGCAGTTTATCAGGACTAGGGAAGAACCTTTCGGGCAATGAGCAGTTCTTC. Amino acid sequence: CASSLSGLGKNLSGNEQFF.

CDR3 region: CASRGFGDSTYGYTF. CDR3 nucleotides: TGTGCCAGCAGGGGGTTTGGGGACAGCACTTATGGCTACACCTTC. J is TRBJ1-2 and V is TRBV2, with 7 bases fitting TRBD1. V shed 6 bases and J 5 bases; nucleotides not matched to a gene: 12. The CDR3 extends over 15 amino acids. Germline CDR1 is SNHLY and CDR2 is FYNNEI.

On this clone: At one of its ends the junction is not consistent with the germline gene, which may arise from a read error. CDR3 sequence reads: CASSLGGNGYTF. The CDR3 DNA sequence: TGTGCCAGCAGTTTAGGAGGGAATGGCTACACCTTC. The chain couples TRBV7-9 to TRBJ1-2; D remains unclear. The V gene's germline CDR1 is SEHNR and CDR2 FQNEAQ (reference sequence). This CDR3 spans 12 amino acids.

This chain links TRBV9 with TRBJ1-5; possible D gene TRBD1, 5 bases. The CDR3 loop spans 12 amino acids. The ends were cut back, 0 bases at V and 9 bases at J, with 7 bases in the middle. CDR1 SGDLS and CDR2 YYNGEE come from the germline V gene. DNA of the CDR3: TGTGCCAGCAGCGTAGGGGGGGGGCCCCAGCATTTT. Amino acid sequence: CASSVGGGPQHF.

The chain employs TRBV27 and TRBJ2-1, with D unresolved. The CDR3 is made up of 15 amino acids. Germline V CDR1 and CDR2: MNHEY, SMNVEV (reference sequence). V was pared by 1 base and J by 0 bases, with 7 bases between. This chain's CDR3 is CASSLWHDSYNEQFF. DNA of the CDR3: TGTGCCAGCAGTTTATGGCACGACTCCTACAATGAGCAGTTCTTC.

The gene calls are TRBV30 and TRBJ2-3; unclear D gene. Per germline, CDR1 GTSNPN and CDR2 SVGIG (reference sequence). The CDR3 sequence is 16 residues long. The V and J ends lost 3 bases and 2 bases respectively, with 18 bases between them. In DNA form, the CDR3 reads TGTGCCTGGAGCGGCGGTTCCACCAAAAACACAGATACGCAGTATTTT. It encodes CAWSGGSTKNTDTQYF.

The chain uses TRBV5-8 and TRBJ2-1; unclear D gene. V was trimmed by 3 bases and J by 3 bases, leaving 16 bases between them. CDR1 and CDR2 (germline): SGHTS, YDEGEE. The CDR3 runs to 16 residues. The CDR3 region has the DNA TGTGCCAGCAGCTCCATTAGAAGAGCTGGCTACAATGAGCAGTTCTTC. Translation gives CASSSIRRAGYNEQFF.

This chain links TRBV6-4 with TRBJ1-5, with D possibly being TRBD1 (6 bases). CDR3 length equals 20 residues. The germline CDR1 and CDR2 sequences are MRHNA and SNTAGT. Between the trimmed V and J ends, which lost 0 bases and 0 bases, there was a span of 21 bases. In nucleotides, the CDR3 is TGTGCCAGCAGTGACTCGATGGGACACCAGCATCGTTATAGCAATCAGCCCCAGCATTTT. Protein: CASSDSMGHQHRYSNQPQHF.

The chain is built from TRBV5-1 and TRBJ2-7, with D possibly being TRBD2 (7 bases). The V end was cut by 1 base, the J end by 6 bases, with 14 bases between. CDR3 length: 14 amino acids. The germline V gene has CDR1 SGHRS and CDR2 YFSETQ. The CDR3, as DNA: TGCGCCAGCAGCTTGATAGGGGGAGGGGGCGAGCAGTACTTC. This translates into CASSLIGGGGEQYF. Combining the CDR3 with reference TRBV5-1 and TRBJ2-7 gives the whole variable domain KAGVTQTPRYLIKTRGQQVTLSCSPISGHRSVSWYQQTPGQGLQFLFEYFSETQRNKGNFPGRFSGRQFSNSRSEMNVSTLELGDSALYLCASSLIGGGGEQYFGPGTRLTVT.

The CDR3 loop reads CASSIQEGEAFF. In DNA, the CDR3 is TGTGCCAGCTCTATACAGGAGGGGGAAGCTTTCTTT. The chain uses TRBV18 and TRBJ1-1; perhaps TRBD1 as D (5 bases). V was trimmed by 6 bases and J by 8 bases, leaving 13 bases between them. Germline V lookup: CDR1 KGHSH, CDR2 LQKENI. The CDR3 length is 12 residues.

For the CDR3, the DNA is TGTGCCAGCAGCTTAGAAATAGGGGATGAGCAGTTCTTC. Amino acids: CASSLEIGDEQFF. V gene TRBV11-3 combines with J gene TRBJ2-1; D might be TRBD1 (5 bases). Trimming removed 0 bases at V and 8 bases at J, with 8 bases between. The germline CDR1 and CDR2 sequences are SGHNT and YENEEA. The CDR3 length is 13 residues.

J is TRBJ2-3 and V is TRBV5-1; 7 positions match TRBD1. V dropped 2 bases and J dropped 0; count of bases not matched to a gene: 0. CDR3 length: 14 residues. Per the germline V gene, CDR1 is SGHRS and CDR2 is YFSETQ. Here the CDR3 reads CASSLQGSTDTQYF. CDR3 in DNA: TGCGCCAGCAGCTTACAGGGGAGCACAGATACGCAGTATTTT.

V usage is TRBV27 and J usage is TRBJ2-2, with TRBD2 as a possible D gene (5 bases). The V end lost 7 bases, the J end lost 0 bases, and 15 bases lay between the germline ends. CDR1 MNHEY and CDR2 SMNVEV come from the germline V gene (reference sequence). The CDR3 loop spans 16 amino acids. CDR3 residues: CASKRDRNANTGELFF. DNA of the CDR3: TGTGCCAGCAAACGGGATAGAAACGCGAACACCGGGGAGCTGTTTTTT.

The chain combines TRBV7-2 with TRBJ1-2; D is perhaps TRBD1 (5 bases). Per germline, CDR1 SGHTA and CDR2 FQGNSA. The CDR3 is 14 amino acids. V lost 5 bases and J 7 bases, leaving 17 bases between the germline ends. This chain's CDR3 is CASSAGGAAGGYTF. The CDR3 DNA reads TGTGCCAGCAGCGCTGGCGGGGCCGCGGGTGGCTACACCTTC. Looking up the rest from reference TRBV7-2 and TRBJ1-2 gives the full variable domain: GAGVSQSPSNKVTEKGKDVELRCDPISGHTALYWYRQSLGQGLEFLIYFQGNSAPDKSGLPSDRFSAERTGGSVSTLTIQRTQQEDSAVYLCASSAGGAAGGYTFGSGTRLTVV.

The CDR3 is CASSPRLAGDNEQFF. CDR3 DNA sequence: TGTGCCAGCAGCCCACGACTAGCTGGAGACAATGAGCAGTTCTTC. V is TRBV6-6 and J is TRBJ2-1, with 7 bases identical to TRBD2. Germline CDR1 reads MNHNY; CDR2 reads SVGAGI (reference sequence). Trimming at V came to 6 bases and at J to 5 bases, leaving 10 bases not matched to a gene. CDR3 length: 15 amino acids.

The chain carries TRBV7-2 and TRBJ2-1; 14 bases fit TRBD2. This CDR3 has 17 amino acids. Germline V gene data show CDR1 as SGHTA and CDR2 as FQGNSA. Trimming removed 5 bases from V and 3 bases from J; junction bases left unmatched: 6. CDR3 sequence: CASSERLAGGFYNEQFF. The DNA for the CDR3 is TGTGCCAGCAGCGAGAGACTAGCGGGGGGGTTCTACAATGAGCAGTTCTTC.

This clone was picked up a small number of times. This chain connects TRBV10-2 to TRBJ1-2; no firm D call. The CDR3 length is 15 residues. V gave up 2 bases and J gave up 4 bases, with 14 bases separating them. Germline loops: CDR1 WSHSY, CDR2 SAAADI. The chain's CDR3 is CASSESWRSVYGYTF. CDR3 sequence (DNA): TGCGCCAGCAGTGAGAGTTGGAGATCCGTCTATGGCTACACCTTC.

CDR3 residues: CASSIVRGNYGYTF. The CDR3 nucleotides read TGTGCCAGTAGTATAGTTAGGGGGAACTATGGCTACACCTTC. The V gene is TRBV19, the J gene TRBJ1-2; D perhaps matches TRBD1 (6 bases). The CDR3 runs 14 residues. V lost 1 base to trimming and J lost 2 bases, with 8 bases between them. The V gene's germline CDR1 is LNHDA and CDR2 SQIVND (reference sequence).

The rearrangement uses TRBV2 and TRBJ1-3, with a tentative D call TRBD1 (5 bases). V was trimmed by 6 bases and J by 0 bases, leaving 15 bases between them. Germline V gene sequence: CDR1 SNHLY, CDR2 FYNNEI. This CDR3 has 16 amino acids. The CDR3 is CASSLDRTSSGNTIYF. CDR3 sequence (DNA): TGTGCCAGCAGCCTCGACAGAACTTCCTCTGGAAACACCATATATTTT.

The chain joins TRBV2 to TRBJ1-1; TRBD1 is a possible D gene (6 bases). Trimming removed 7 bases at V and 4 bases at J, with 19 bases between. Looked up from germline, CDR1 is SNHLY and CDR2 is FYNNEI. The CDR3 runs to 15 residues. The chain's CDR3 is CASIRERGAGTEAFF. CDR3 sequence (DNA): TGTGCCAGCATCCGGGAGCGGGGGGCTGGCACTGAAGCTTTCTTT.

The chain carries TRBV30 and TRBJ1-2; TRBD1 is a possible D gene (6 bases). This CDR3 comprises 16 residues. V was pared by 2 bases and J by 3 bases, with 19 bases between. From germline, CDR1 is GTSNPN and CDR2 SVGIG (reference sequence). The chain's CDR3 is CAWSFRPGDSHYGYTF. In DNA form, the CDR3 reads TGTGCCTGGAGTTTCCGACCAGGGGATTCGCACTATGGCTACACCTTC.

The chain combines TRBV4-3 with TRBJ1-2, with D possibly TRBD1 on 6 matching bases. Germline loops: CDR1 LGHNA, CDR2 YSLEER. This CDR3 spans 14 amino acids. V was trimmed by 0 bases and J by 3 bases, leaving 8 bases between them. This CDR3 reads CASSQDRGDYGYTF. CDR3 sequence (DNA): TGCGCCAGCAGCCAAGACAGGGGTGACTATGGCTACACCTTC.

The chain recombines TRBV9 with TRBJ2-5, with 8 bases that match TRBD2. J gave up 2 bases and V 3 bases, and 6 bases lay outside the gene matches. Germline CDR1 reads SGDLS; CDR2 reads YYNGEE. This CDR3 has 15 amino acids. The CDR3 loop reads CASSALGTRQETQYF. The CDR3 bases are TGTGCCAGCAGCGCCCTCGGGACTAGGCAAGAGACCCAGTACTTC.

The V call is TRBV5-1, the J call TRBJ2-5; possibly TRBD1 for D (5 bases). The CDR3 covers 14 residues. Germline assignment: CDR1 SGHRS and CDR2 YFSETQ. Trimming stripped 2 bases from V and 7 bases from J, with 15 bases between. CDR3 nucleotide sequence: TGCGCCAGCAGCTTAGGGCAGGGCCACGGGACCCAGTACTTC. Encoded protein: CASSLGQGHGTQYF.